This section outlines one T cell receptor beta chain sequence together with its context. Antigen unknown. The CDR3 totals 15 residues. With V trimmed by 8 bases and J by 6 bases, 13 bases remained unmatched. The germline CDR1 and CDR2 sequences are MDHEN and SYDVKM. The PCR employed 60 Vbeta primers together with 13 Jbeta primers. Clones were sequenced by immunoSEQ multiplex PCR, and TCRdb holds only the in-frame ones, with some missing. The sample has roughly 62,000 clones. This entry comes from a study of cytomegalovirus exposure and HLA in healthy donors. Whole-study context: HLA-typed donors were the source of about 90 million unique TCRs held in an early data release.

Findings of the study overall: TCR beta sequences reportedly predicted most subjects' HLA-A and HLA-B alleles accurately. A later analysis reportedly found fewer N-insertions in an Asian-associated ancestry cluster than the approximately 670-donor mean. Across HLA loci, a later analysis found differing TCR association rates, with DRB1 most and HLA-C fewest.

The TCR comes from a male donor in good health and CMV-seronegative. Sequencing was performed on PBMCs. The chain has TRBV28 and TRBJ1-2; 9 nucleotides align to TRBD1. CDR3 DNA sequence: TGTGCCAGCTTTCCCAGGGACAGGGAAGAGAATGGCTACACCTTC. Translation gives CASFPRDREENGYTF.